This T cell receptor beta chain stems from a study of PD-L1 blockade in urothelial cancer (dated by TCRdb to 2015 to 2018). Describing the broader study: Every patient began therapy at some point between 2014 and 2015 and was given atezolizumab 1,200 mg intravenously every 3 weeks. About nine tenths of the roughly 30 patients were males with bladder-origin urothelial cancer, and 18 of 29 reported a prior smoking history. An ECOG performance status of 0 or 1 was recorded for the patients, and 0 to 3 prior chemotherapy regimens had been received by the patients. Blood samples were analyzed at 3 weeks after treatment start (second dose) and at 6 weeks after treatment start. Blood samples yielded a median of about 150,000 T cells and more than 75,000 unique TCRs, with median clonality roughly 0.084. An exploratory multi-omic analysis was conducted of the somatic, immune and clinical correlates of response to PD-L1 blockade with atezolizumab in urothelial cancer. Pretreatment tumor samples, along with matched peripheral blood serially collected before and after atezolizumab treatment, were subjected to TCR sequencing. Progression-free survival longer than 6 months counted as durable clinical benefit, and TCR features were additionally tested against both progression-free and overall survival. Whole exome sequencing and RNA sequencing of pretreatment tumors were performed alongside TCR sequencing in the same patients. Roughly 9 patients reached durable clinical benefit, while 20 to 25 patients did not. Pretreatment blood TCR-seq was available for 30 or so patients, at least one posttreatment blood collection was obtained for roughly 25 patients, and tumor TCR-seq was available for roughly 25 patients. What the work shows at the level of the full study, not this receptor alone: Improved progression-free and overall survival was found to be associated with pretreatment peripheral blood TCR clonality below the median. Patients with durable benefit showed greater expansion of tumor-associated TCR clones in peripheral blood 3 weeks after starting treatment (n ≈ 20, p = 0.022). Because of the small sample size (n ≈ 27) and the many exploratory analyses performed, the results are intended to be regarded as hypothesis-generating.

This clone appeared once. Which antigen it targets is not known. Qualities for individual bases were not recorded, and no much larger clone is one base off. Synthetic TCR analog templates were spiked into each PCR so that absolute template abundance could be estimated from read counts. The immunoSEQ assay was used to amplify TCRbeta CDR3 regions from genomic DNA with bias-controlled V and J gene primers. Sequencing of rearranged TCRbeta segments was performed at approximately 20X coverage. Per the original workflow: Clustering was used to correct sequencing errors, and CDR3s were annotated against IMGT to assign V, D and J genes. Downstream analyses used only productive TCRbeta rearrangements, leaving out any out-of-frame or stop-codon sequences. Clonality was computed as one minus Shannon entropy normalized by the log of the number of unique productive sequences. Clones differing between time points or between blood and tumor were identified by Fisher's exact test with Benjamini-Hochberg correction at adjusted p below 0.01. TCRdb obtained this table from immuneACCESS and retained in-frame rearrangements with V and J assigned. These tables miss some clones; where compared with another copy, unresolved V genes account for less than half of the shortfall, and the remainder is unexplained. That table is the source of V, J and clone size, and D and trimming were worked out from the DNA. The sample table shows around 40,000 clones, and approximately 82% are seen once. Roughly 13% of the sample lies in the top ten.

The meaning of the sample's time point label: peripheral blood 6 weeks after treatment start. The cohort included 25 to 30 patients with locally advanced or metastatic urothelial carcinoma who were treated at Memorial Sloan Kettering on a trial protocol. Peripheral blood mononuclear cells were collected pretreatment and during treatment, with between 1 and 8 total time points per patient. The Qiagen DNeasy Blood extraction kit was used to purify genomic DNA from total PBMCs and tumor samples. PBMCs were collected pretreatment and during treatment and were isolated and stored as previously described. V was cut back by 4 bases and J by 7 bases, leaving a gap of 11 bases between them. Via the germline V gene, CDR1 is SNHLY and CDR2 FYNNEI. The CDR3 runs 12 residues from the cysteine to the phenylalanine. The sequence is cut down to CDR3 DNA, 36 bases in frame from base 1.

This chain joins TRBV2 to TRBJ2-7; the D region possibly corresponds to TRBD1 (5 bases align). The receptor's source is a man aged 55 to 69 with urothelial cancer. The sample consisted of PBMCs, taken around atezolizumab (anti-PD-L1) treatment. The CDR3: CASSVGAPEQYF. The bases read TGTGCCAGCAGTGTAGGGGCCCCAGAGCAGTACTTC.